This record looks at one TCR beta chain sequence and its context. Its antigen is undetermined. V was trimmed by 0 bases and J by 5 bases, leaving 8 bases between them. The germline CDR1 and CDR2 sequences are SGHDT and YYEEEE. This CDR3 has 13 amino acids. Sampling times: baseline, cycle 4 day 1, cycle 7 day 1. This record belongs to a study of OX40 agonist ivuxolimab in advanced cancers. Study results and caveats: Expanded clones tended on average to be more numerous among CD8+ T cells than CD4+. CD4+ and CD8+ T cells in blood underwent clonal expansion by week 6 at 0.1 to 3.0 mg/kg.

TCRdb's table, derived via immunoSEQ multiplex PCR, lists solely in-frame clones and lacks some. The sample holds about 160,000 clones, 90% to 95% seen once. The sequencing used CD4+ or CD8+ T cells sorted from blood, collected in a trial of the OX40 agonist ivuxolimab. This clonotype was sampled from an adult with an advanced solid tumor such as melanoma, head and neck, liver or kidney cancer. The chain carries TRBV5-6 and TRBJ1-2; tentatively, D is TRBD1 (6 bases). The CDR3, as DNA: TGTGCCAGCAGCTTGGACAGGGAATATGGCTACACCTTC. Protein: CASSLDREYGYTF.